Presented here are 20 T cell receptor beta chains from one specimen sequenced in a study of shared clonotypes between healthy human individuals. Only in-frame clones appear in the TCRdb table, and some are missing; sequencing was by immunoSEQ multiplex PCR. Of roughly 1,500,000 clones in the sample, roughly 98% were seen once. Sequencing used naive CD4+ T cells sorted from blood. Subset given: CD45RA+ positively selected. These receptors originate from a man aged 25 to 40 in good health.

V and J are TRBV7-9 and TRBJ2-3, with D possibly TRBD1 on 5 matching bases. The CDR3 loop spans 13 amino acids. V shed 2 bases and J shed 3 bases, with 6 bases lying between them. Germline-derived CDR1 and CDR2 are SEHNR and FQNEAQ (reference sequence). CDR3 nucleotide sequence: TGTGCCAGCAGCTTACCAGGGACAGATACGCAGTATTTT. Its translation is CASSLPGTDTQYF.

The rearrangement uses TRBV5-6 and TRBJ1-5, with D perhaps TRBD1 (5 bases). Germline V gives CDR1 SGHDT, CDR2 YYEEEE. The CDR3 runs 14 residues. V dropped 4 bases and J dropped 4 bases, with 12 bases sitting between them. As DNA, the CDR3 is TGTGCCAGCAGCGCGGGGACGAAAAATCAGCCCCAGCATTTT. Translation: CASSAGTKNQPQHF.

This clone came up once. The chain carries TRBV6-1 and TRBJ1-1; no definite D call. The V gene's germline CDR1 is MNHNS and CDR2 SASEGT. V lost 6 bases and J lost 0, with 8 bases in between. CDR3 size: 13 residues. CDR3 nucleotide sequence: TGTGCCAGCAGGGACCAAGTGAACACTGAAGCTTTCTTT. Protein sequence: CASRDQVNTEAFF.

This sequence joins TRBV15 and TRBJ2-1, with D tentatively TRBD2 (6 bases). Germline V gene sequence: CDR1 LNHNV, CDR2 YYDKDF (reference sequence). With 0 bases removed from V and 7 bases from J, the gap between germline ends came to 19 bases. CDR3 length equals 17 residues. The CDR3 reads CATSRDAGRRLGNEQFF. In DNA form, the CDR3 reads TGTGCCACCAGCAGAGATGCGGGACGCCGCCTAGGGAATGAGCAGTTCTTC.

The chain uses TRBV27 and TRBJ1-5; tentative D call: TRBD1 (6 bases). The V gene's germline CDR1 is MNHEY and CDR2 SMNVEV (reference sequence). Trimming took off 7 bases at V and 1 base at J, with 14 bases between the two ends. This CDR3 has 15 residues. This CDR3 reads CASKQGRRSNQPQHF. For the CDR3, the DNA is TGTGCCAGCAAGCAGGGGCGGAGGAGCAATCAGCCCCAGCATTTT.

V and J are TRBV2 and TRBJ1-5; no firm D call. Germline CDR1 SNHLY, CDR2 FYNNEI. The V end lost 5 bases, the J end lost 0 bases, and 11 bases lay between the germline ends. This CDR3 is built from 15 residues. The CDR3 sequence: CASSIDGYSNQPQHF. In DNA form, the CDR3 reads TGTGCCAGCAGTATTGACGGATATAGCAATCAGCCCCAGCATTTT.

The chain couples TRBV30 to TRBJ2-7; 7 bases fit TRBD1. The CDR3 is 12 residues long. Trimming took 5 bases from V and 9 from J; bases not matched to a gene: 10. The V gene's germline CDR1 is GTSNPN and CDR2 SVGIG (reference sequence). The CDR3 sequence: CAWDRAGAGQYF. The CDR3 DNA reads TGTGCCTGGGACAGGGCAGGAGCAGGGCAGTACTTC.

About this clone itself: Other nucleotide sequences in the sample specify the same CDR3. CDR3 bases: TGTGCCAGCTCACCTAAGGAGACCCAGTACTTC. Residues: CASSPKETQYF. V usage is TRBV18 and J usage is TRBJ2-5; the D is unclear. The CDR3 totals 11 residues. V lost 3 bases and J 5 bases, leaving 4 bases between the germline ends. Germline V CDR1 and CDR2: KGHSH, LQKENI. Full variable domain (missing parts from reference TRBV18 and TRBJ2-5): NAGVMQNPRHLVRRRGQEARLRCSPMKGHSHVYWYRQLPEEGLKFMVYLQKENIIDESGMPKERFSAEFPKEGPSILRIQQVVRGDSAAYFCASSPKETQYFGPGTRLLVL.

The chain couples TRBV28 to TRBJ2-3; 7 bases align to TRBD2. The germline V gene has CDR1 MDHEN and CDR2 SYDVKM. The CDR3 spans 16 residues. Losses at the gene ends were 3 bases for V and 0 bases for J; bases not matched to a gene: 6. The CDR3 sequence is CASSFWREISTDTQYF. DNA for the CDR3: TGTGCCAGCAGTTTTTGGCGGGAGATAAGCACAGATACGCAGTATTTT.

This chain joins TRBV15 and TRBJ1-2; TRBD1 matches 8 bases. This CDR3 has 16 amino acids. The germline V gene has CDR1 LNHNV and CDR2 YYDKDF (reference sequence). Trimming removed 5 bases from V and 7 bases from J; junction bases left unmatched: 15. The CDR3 sequence: CATSPGGSGGAGGYTF. The CDR3 coding sequence is TGTGCCACCAGCCCCGGGGGATCAGGGGGCGCGGGTGGCTACACCTTC.

About this clone itself: At one of its ends the junction is not consistent with the germline gene, which may arise from a read error. This chain uses TRBV7-2 with TRBJ2-3; TRBD2 agrees at 7 bases. Germline-derived CDR1 and CDR2 are SGHTA and FQGNSA. CDR3 length equals 13 residues. Here the CDR3 DNA reads TGTGCCAACAGCCCCGGACTAGTGGGTACGCAGTATTTT. It translates to CANSPGLVGTQYF. Complete variable domain (other parts from reference TRBV7-2 and TRBJ2-3): GAGVSQSPSNKVTEKGKDVELRCDPISGHTALYWYRQSLGQGLEFLIYFQGNSAPDKSGLPSDRFSAERTGGSVSTLTIQRTQQEDSAVYLCANSPGLVGTQYFGPGTRLTVL.

This clone has a single count. In nucleotides, the CDR3 is TGTGCCAGCAGCTCGCGATCACAGGGGTGGGAAGATACGCAGTATTTT. It translates to CASSSRSQGWEDTQYF. The rearrangement joins TRBV9 to TRBJ2-3; 7 positions match TRBD1. The CDR3 totals 16 residues. Germline V CDR1 and CDR2: SGDLS, YYNGEE. V shed 4 bases and J 5 bases; nucleotides not matched to a gene: 13. The full variable domain, completed using reference TRBV9 and TRBJ2-3, is DSGVTQTPKHLITATGQRVTLRCSPRSGDLSVYWYQQSLDQGLQFLIQYYNGEERAKGNILERFSAQQFPDLHSELNLSSLELGDSALYFCASSSRSQGWEDTQYFGPGTRLTVL.

The chain couples TRBV7-9 to TRBJ2-7; D gene uncertain. Germline CDR1 reads SEHNR; CDR2 reads FQNEAQ (reference sequence). The CDR3 totals 14 residues. V was clipped by 0 bases and J by 6 bases, with 12 bases between them. For the CDR3, the DNA is TGTGCCAGCAGCTTAGCGCAACGGCGGCCCGAGCAGTACTTC. Translating it yields CASSLAQRRPEQYF. Looking up the rest from reference TRBV7-9 and TRBJ2-7 gives the full variable domain: DTGVSQNPRHKITKRGQNVTFRCDPISEHNRLYWYRQTLGQGPEFLTYFQNEAQLEKSRLLSDRFSAERPKGSFSTLEIQRTEQGDSAMYLCASSLAQRRPEQYFGPGTRLTVT.

The rearrangement uses TRBV19 and TRBJ1-1; the match to TRBD1 covers 10 bases. Trimming cost V 5 bases and J 0 bases; bases outside gene matches: 9. This CDR3 has 17 amino acids. The germline V gene has CDR1 LNHDA and CDR2 SQIVND (reference sequence). The CDR3 region has the DNA TGTGCCAGTAGTGTTAGACAGGGGGCTCGGATGAACACTGAAGCTTTCTTT. It yields the protein CASSVRQGARMNTEAFF.

The chain carries TRBV28 and TRBJ2-2, with D perhaps TRBD1 (7 bases). Trimming took 6 bases from V and 1 from J, leaving 15 bases between them. The CDR3 has 16 residues. Germline CDR1 is MDHEN and CDR2 is SYDVKM. The CDR3 sequence: CASRSQGEVNTGELFF. The CDR3 nucleotides are TGTGCCAGCAGGTCCCAGGGGGAGGTGAACACCGGGGAGCTGTTTTTT.

This chain connects TRBV7-8 to TRBJ2-1, with D possibly being TRBD1 or TRBD2 (5 bases each). This CDR3 is built from 16 residues. The germline V gene has CDR1 SGHVS and CDR2 FQNEAQ. V was clipped by 5 bases and J by 1 base, with 15 bases between them. CDR3 DNA: TGTGCCAGCAGCAGGGACCCCGAAGGGTCCTACAATGAGCAGTTCTTC. Translated, it gives CASSRDPEGSYNEQFF. Drawing the rest from reference TRBV7-8 and TRBJ2-1, the complete variable domain is GAGVSQSPRYKVAKRGQDVALRCDPISGHVSLFWYQQALGQGPEFLTYFQNEAQLDKSGLPSDRFFAERPEGSVSTLKIQRTQQEDSAVYLCASSRDPEGSYNEQFFGPGTRLTVL.

The chain combines TRBV7-3 with TRBJ2-1, with 8 bases that match TRBD2. From germline, CDR1 is SGHTA and CDR2 FQGTGA. The CDR3 is made up of 16 amino acids. J was trimmed by 7 bases and V by 2 bases; bases with no gene match: 10. The CDR3 sequence: CASSLRREGLGNEQFF. In nucleotides, the CDR3 is TGTGCCAGCAGCTTACGCCGGGAGGGCCTAGGGAATGAGCAGTTCTTC.

The chain uses TRBV10-2 and TRBJ2-3, with a possible D match to TRBD2 (5 bases). Trimming left V 5 bases short and J 1 base short, with 13 bases between. CDR3 length: 15 residues. In germline, CDR1 is WSHSY, CDR2 SAAADI. CDR3 in DNA: TGCGCCAGCAGTCGACCCCCCGGGGGCACAGATACGCAGTATTTT. Translating it yields CASSRPPGGTDTQYF.

V is TRBV5-1 and J is TRBJ2-1, with TRBD2 identical over 12 bases. CDR1 is SGHRS, CDR2 YFSETQ, per germline. The CDR3 has 18 amino acids. With 4 bases clipped from V and 6 bases from J, the junction kept 14 bases outside the gene matches. This CDR3 reads CASSPRKLAGGTANEQFF. The CDR3 DNA reads TGCGCCAGCAGCCCGAGGAAACTAGCGGGAGGAACGGCCAATGAGCAGTTCTTC.

The V call is TRBV13, the J call TRBJ1-2; 7 bases are a match to TRBD1. V gave up 5 bases and J gave up 0 bases; unmatched junction bases: 6. Germline CDR1 and CDR2: PRHDT and FYEKMQ (reference sequence). This CDR3 region has 15 residues. Here the CDR3 reads CASSPTGRSNYGYTF. CDR3 DNA sequence: TGTGCCAGCAGCCCGACAGGGAGGTCTAACTATGGCTACACCTTC.